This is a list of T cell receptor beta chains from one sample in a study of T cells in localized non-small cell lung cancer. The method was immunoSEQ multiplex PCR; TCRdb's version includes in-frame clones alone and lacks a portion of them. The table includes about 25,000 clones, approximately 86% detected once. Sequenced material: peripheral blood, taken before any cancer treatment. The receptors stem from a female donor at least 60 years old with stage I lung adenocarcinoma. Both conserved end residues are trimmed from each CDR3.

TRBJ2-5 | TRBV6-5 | ASSYSQPGTQY
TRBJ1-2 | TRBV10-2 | ASSGQGNNYGYT
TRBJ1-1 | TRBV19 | ASSMNSRVRTEAF
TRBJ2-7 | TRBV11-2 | ASSLSDRAPYEQY
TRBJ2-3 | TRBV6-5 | ASRSPGLTDTQY
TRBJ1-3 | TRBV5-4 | ASSPYRGPGNTIY
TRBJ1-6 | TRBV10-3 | AITKDYNSPLH
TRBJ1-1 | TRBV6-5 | ASSYSKQEGSTEAF
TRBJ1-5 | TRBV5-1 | ASSLEGTGAQH
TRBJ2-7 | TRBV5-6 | ASSRTMAGYEQY
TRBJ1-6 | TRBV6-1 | ASTLGQSNSPLH
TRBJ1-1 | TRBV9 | ASSLFGGPNTEAF
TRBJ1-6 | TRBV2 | ASSLSRKKSSYNSPLH
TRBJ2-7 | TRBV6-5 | ASSYSKVYEQY
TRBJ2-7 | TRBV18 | ASSLPEEQY
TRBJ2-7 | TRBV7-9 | ASSLALGSDSYEQY
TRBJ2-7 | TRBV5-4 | ASSGRTTPYEQY
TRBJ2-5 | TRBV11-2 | ASSSFRSNRNQETQY
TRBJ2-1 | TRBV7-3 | ASSLSGIDNNEQF
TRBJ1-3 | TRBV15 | ATSRDHGIENTIY